This passage covers 15 T cell receptor beta chains from one sample sequenced in a study of T cells in Graves' hyperthyroidism and ophthalmopathy. Regions amplified from RNA transcripts were the TCR beta CDR3 regions. With the HTBI primer set, the TCR CDR3 went through a first round of RT-PCR. TCRdb recomputed calls from the multiplex PCR reads with MiXCR, one row per CDR3 protein. The table includes hundreds of thousands of distinct CDR3 sequences, roughly 14% detected once. Material for sequencing was blood. The receptors come from a man aged 18-30 years with Graves' ophthalmopathy.

This clonotype was seen more than once but under ten times. The chain employs TRBV20-1 and TRBJ2-7; D gene unclear. Germline lookup yields CDR1 DFQATT and CDR2 SNEGSKA (reference sequence). Trimming took 3 bases from V and 3 from J, leaving 9 bases between them. CDR3 length equals 12 residues. The DNA for the CDR3 is TGCAGTGCTAGGCCTGGGGACTACGAGCAGTACTTC. Amino acid sequence: CSARPGDYEQYF.

With respect to this clonotype: At one of its ends the junction is not consistent with the germline gene, which may arise from a read error. V usage is TRBV2 and J usage is TRBJ2-5; D is perhaps TRBD2 (6 bases). The CDR3 covers 11 residues. The germline V gene has CDR1 SNHLY and CDR2 FYNNEI. The CDR3 DNA reads TGTGCCAGCAGTGGGGGGGAGACCCGGTACTTC. Encoded protein: CASSGGETRYF.

This clonotype was observed at least ten times. The rearrangement joins TRBV7-2 to TRBJ1-2, with TRBD1 matching 9 bases. The CDR3 runs to 14 residues. The germline V gene encodes CDR1 SGHTA and CDR2 FQGNSA. V lost 5 bases, J lost 4 bases, and 5 bases stayed unmatched. CDR3 residues: CASSGDRAGYGYTF. The CDR3 bases are TGTGCCAGCAGCGGGGACAGGGCCGGCTATGGCTACACCTTC.

The rearrangement uses TRBV6-1 and TRBJ2-5, with D uncertain. Trimming cost V 5 bases and J 5 bases, with 12 bases left between them. Germline CDR1 and CDR2: MNHNS and SASEGT. The CDR3 spans 13 residues. The CDR3 spells CASSQPKWETQYF. The CDR3 bases are TGTGCCAGCAGTCAGCCCAAGTGGGAGACCCAGTACTTC.

This clonotype occurred many times. The gene calls are TRBV5-8 and TRBJ2-3, with 12 bases fitting TRBD2. In germline, CDR1 is SGHTS, CDR2 YDEGEE. There are 15 residues in the CDR3. V was clipped by 1 base and J by 5 bases; unmatched bases: 2. DNA of the CDR3: TGTGCCAGCAGCTTGTCTAGCGGGAGGGAAGATACGCAGTATTTT. This encodes CASSLSSGREDTQYF.

This clonotype was found many times. This chain links TRBV30 with TRBJ1-5; a possible D gene is TRBD1 (5 bases). From germline, CDR1 is GTSNPN and CDR2 SVGIG (reference sequence). CDR3 length equals 16 residues. V was shortened by 0 bases and J by 5 bases, with 17 bases between the two germline ends. The chain's CDR3 is CAWSVRWSGRDQPQHF. CDR3 DNA sequence: TGTGCCTGGAGTGTACGGTGGTCAGGGCGGGATCAGCCCCAGCATTTT. Combining the CDR3 with reference TRBV30 and TRBJ1-5 gives the whole variable domain SQTIHQWPATLVQPVGSPLSLECTVEGTSNPNLYWYRQAAGRGLQLLFYSVGIGQISSEVPQNLSASRPQDRQFILSSKKLLLSDSGFYLCAWSVRWSGRDQPQHFGDGTRLSIL.

This clonotype was seen a few times. The V and J genes are TRBV11-1 and TRBJ2-5; 8 bases agree with TRBD1. With 8 bases clipped from V and 2 bases from J, the junction kept 19 bases outside the gene matches. CDR1 SGHAT and CDR2 FQDESV come from the germline V gene (reference sequence). This CDR3 spans 18 amino acids. The CDR3 loop is CASSPLIPGTGKQETQYF. Written as DNA, the CDR3 is TGTGCCAGCTCACCTCTGATCCCCGGGACAGGCAAACAAGAGACCCAGTACTTC.

At least ten counts were recorded for this clonotype. The chain recombines TRBV12-3 or TRBV12-4 with TRBJ1-1; no firm D call. Trimming removed 5 bases from V and 6 bases from J, with 16 bases in between. The CDR3 runs to 14 residues. The CDR3 sequence: CASSPRVQRSEAFF. The CDR3 bases are TGTGCCAGCAGTCCGAGGGTACAGCGCTCTGAAGCTTTCTTT.

The chain couples TRBV5-6 to TRBJ1-2; D possibly corresponds to TRBD1 (5 bases). This CDR3 has 13 amino acids. The germline V and J ends were trimmed by 4 bases and 4 bases, with 11 bases remaining between them. Germline assignment: CDR1 SGHDT and CDR2 YYEEEE. CDR3 bases: TGTGCCAGCAGCGATACAGGATCCTATGGCTACACCTTC. Encoded protein: CASSDTGSYGYTF.

This clonotype was observed many times. V usage is TRBV24-1 and J usage is TRBJ2-4; a weak D match, TRBD2 (5 bases). Germline CDR1 reads KGHDR; CDR2 reads SFDVKD. V dropped 4 bases and J dropped 6 bases, with 9 bases sitting between them. The CDR3 loop spans 13 amino acids. The CDR3 bases are TGTGCCACCAGTGACGCGGGTCGAAACATTCAGTACTTC. This encodes CATSDAGRNIQYF.

Many counts were recorded for this clonotype. The V and J genes are TRBV9 and TRBJ2-3; TRBD2 matches at 9 bases. Germline V CDR1 and CDR2: SGDLS, YYNGEE. Trimming removed 4 bases from V and 2 bases from J; junction bases left unmatched: 8. The CDR3 contains 16 residues. The CDR3 spells CASSLHPSGITDTQYF. The CDR3 DNA reads TGTGCCAGCAGCCTCCACCCTAGCGGGATCACAGATACGCAGTATTTT.

This clonotype was detected ten times or more. J is TRBJ2-7 and V is TRBV6-1; D gene ambiguous. The length of the CDR3 is 14 residues. Trimming shortened V by 2 bases and J by 2 bases, and 10 bases separated the two germline ends. Germline lookup yields CDR1 MNHNS and CDR2 SASEGT. CDR3 residues: CASSEYSQTYEQYF. CDR3 in DNA: TGTGCCAGCAGTGAATACAGCCAAACCTACGAGCAGTACTTC.

The J gene is TRBJ1-1, the V gene TRBV7-9, with unresolved D. The CDR3 covers 13 residues. The V gene lost 1 base and the J gene lost 6 bases, with 9 bases spanning the gap. Germline CDR1 is SEHNR and CDR2 is FQNEAQ (reference sequence). The CDR3 DNA reads as TGTGCCAGCAGCTTAGAGGGAAATTCTGAAGCTTTCTTT. It translates to CASSLEGNSEAFF.

This clonotype has at least ten counts. CDR3: CASSPGPGVGYTF. The CDR3 DNA follows: TGTGCCAGCAGTCCCGGGCCAGGGGTTGGCTACACCTTC. The rearrangement joins TRBV27 to TRBJ1-2; D is perhaps TRBD1 (6 bases). The CDR3 extends over 13 amino acids. Per the germline V gene, CDR1 is MNHEY and CDR2 is SMNVEV (reference sequence). The V end was cut by 5 bases, the J end by 7 bases, with 14 bases between.

This rearrangement joins TRBV14 to TRBJ1-6; D gene unclear. CDR3 length: 13 amino acids. V was cut by 2 bases and J by 13 bases, with 12 bases left in between. Germline CDR1 and CDR2: SGHDN and FVKESK. The CDR3 bases are TGTGCCAGCAGCCAATACACCTGGATGCCCCTCCACTTT. Translating it yields CASSQYTWMPLHF.